This T cell receptor beta chain emerged from a study of graft-versus-host responses after intestinal transplantation. Whole-study context: As for transplant type, recipients had multivisceral, liver-intestinal, or isolated intestinal grafts. Whole-study findings and limits: Marrow from the recipient contained GvH clones, some of which had appeared first in ileum or blood.

Using immunoSEQ multiplex PCR, the repertoire was profiled, and TCRdb retains in-frame clones only, with some absent. The data contain roughly 13,000 clones, about 33% of them seen just once; the ten biggest clones take up 5.7%. Plating of 200,000 CFSE-labeled responder cells was done together with 200,000 irradiated, violet-dye-labeled stimulator cells. Upon completion of the reaction, proliferating CFSE-low responders, both CD3+CD4+ and CD3+CD8+, were sorted. This CDR3 contains 17 residues. The V gene lost 2 bases and the J gene lost 3 bases, with 17 bases spanning the gap. Germline V gene data show CDR1 as MGHRA and CDR2 as YSYEKL.

This sequence originates from a human patient who received an intestinal transplant. Sequenced here: alloreactive CD4+ T cells from a mixed lymphocyte reaction culture, sampled before intestinal transplant. Subset in this sample: CFSE-low proliferating T cells sorted from roughly six-day pre-transplant mixed lymphocyte reaction (GvH or HvG direction). The chain links TRBV4-1 to TRBJ2-1; the D gene is possibly TRBD2 (8 bases). CDR3 in DNA: TGCGCCAGCAGCCAAAACAGGGGACTAGGGAGCTACAATGAGCAGTTCTTC. Its protein is CASSQNRGLGSYNEQFF.